This T cell receptor beta chain was profiled in a study of cytomegalovirus exposure and HLA in healthy donors. Study findings and constraints: A later analysis linked a missense variant in DCLRE1C to the trimming of TCR beta V and J genes. Relative to the roughly 700-donor mean, N-insertions were reportedly fewer in an Asian-associated ancestry cluster in a later analysis. Previous analysis showed most TCR beta V segments were productive about 87% or about 30% of the time.

Worth noting for this clone: Its specificity is unknown.

The germline gives CDR1 MNHEY, CDR2 SMNVEV (reference sequence). The CDR3 sequence is 13 residues long. V dropped 10 bases and J dropped 5 bases, with 18 bases sitting between them. The PCR employed 60 Vbeta primers together with 13 Jbeta primers. TCRdb's copy holds only in-frame clones and misses some; the assay was immunoSEQ multiplex PCR. The repertoire includes some 130,000 clones, around 80% of them detected once, and approximately 7% sits in the top ten. J is TRBJ2-7 and V is TRBV27; possibly TRBD1 for D (6 bases). Sequencing was done on a sample of PBMCs. The source is a man aged 40-50 years in good health and CMV-seropositive. The CDR3 DNA reads as TGTGCCACCCCCCTGAGCAGGGGCCACGAGCAGTACTTC. Its protein is CATPLSRGHEQYF.